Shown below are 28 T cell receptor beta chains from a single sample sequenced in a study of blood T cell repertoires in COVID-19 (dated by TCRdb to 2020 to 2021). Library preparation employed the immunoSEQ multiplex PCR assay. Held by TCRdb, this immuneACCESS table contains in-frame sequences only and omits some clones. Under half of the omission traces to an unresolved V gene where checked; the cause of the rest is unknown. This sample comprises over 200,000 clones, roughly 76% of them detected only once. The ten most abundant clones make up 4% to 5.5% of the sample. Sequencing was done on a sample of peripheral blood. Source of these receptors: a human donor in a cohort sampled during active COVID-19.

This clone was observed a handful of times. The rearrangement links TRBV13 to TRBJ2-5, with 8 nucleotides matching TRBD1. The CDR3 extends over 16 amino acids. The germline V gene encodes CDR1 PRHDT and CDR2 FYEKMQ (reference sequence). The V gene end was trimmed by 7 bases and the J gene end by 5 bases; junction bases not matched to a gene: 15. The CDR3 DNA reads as TGTGCCAGCACCAAACTTGGACAGGGCATAATCGAGACCCAGTACTTC. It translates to CASTKLGQGIIETQYF.

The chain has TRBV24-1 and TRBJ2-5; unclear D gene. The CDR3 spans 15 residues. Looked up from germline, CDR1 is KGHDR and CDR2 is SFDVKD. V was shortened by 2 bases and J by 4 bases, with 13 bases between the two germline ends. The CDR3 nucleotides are TGTGCCACCAGTGATTCCGGTGGAGATCCAGAGACCCAGTACTTC. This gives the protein CATSDSGGDPETQYF.

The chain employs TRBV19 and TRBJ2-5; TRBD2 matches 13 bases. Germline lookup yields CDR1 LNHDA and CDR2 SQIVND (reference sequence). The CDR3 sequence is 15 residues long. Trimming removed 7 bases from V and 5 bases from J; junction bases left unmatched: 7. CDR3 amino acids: CASILGTSGTETQYF. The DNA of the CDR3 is TGTGCCAGTATCCTCGGGACTAGCGGGACGGAGACCCAGTACTTC.

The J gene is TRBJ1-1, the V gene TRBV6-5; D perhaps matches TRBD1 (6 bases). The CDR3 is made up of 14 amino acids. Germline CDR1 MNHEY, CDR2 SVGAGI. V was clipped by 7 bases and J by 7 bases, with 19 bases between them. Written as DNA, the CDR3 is TGTGCCAGCACCTCACGAGGGGGACGTGGTGAAGCTTTCTTT. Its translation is CASTSRGGRGEAFF.

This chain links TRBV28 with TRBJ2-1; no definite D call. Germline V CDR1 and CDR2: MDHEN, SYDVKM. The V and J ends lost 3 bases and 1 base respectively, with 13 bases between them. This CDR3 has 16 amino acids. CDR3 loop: CASSFGREVSYNEQFF. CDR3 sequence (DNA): TGTGCCAGCAGTTTCGGCCGCGAGGTTTCCTACAATGAGCAGTTCTTC.

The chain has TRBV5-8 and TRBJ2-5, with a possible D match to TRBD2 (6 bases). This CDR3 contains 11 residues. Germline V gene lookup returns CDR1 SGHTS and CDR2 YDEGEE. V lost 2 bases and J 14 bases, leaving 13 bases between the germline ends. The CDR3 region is CASSFVGTLYF. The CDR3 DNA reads TGTGCCAGCAGCTTTGTTGGGACTCTCTACTTC.

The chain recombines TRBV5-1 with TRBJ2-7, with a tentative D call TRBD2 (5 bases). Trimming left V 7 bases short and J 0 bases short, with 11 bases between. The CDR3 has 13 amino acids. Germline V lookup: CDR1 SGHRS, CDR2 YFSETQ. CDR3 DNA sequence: TGCGCCAGCCAGACGGGAAGCTCCTACGAGCAGTACTTC. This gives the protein CASQTGSSYEQYF.

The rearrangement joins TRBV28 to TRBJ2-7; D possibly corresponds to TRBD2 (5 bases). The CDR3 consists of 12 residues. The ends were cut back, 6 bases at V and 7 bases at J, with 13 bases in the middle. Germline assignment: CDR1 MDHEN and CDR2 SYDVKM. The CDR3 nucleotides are TGTGCCAGCAGACTGACCCCGGGGGAGCAGTACTTC. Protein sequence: CASRLTPGEQYF.

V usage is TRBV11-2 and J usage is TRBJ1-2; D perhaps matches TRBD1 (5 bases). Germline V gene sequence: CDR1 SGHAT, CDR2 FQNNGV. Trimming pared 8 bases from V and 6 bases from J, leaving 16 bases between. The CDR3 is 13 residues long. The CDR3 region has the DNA TGTGCCAGCCCAACTCGGGGGGAGGATGGCTACACCTTC. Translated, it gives CASPTRGEDGYTF.

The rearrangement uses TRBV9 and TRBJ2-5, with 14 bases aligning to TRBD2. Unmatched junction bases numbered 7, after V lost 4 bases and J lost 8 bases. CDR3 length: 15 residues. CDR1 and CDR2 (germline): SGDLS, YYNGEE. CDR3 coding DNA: TGTGCCAGCAGCCCCTTGACTAGCGGGAGGGCAACCCAGTACTTC. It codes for CASSPLTSGRATQYF.

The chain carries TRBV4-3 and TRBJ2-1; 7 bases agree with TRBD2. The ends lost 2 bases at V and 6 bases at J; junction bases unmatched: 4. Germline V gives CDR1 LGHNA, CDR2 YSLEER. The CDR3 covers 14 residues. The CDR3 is CASSQFAGVNEQFF. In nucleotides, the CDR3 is TGCGCCAGCAGCCAATTTGCGGGAGTCAATGAGCAGTTCTTC.

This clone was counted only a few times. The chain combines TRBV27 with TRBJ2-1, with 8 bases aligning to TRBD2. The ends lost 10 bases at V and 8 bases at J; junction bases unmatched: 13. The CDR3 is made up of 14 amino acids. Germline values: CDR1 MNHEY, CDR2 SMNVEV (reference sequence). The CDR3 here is CATAGREGRDEQFF. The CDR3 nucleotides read TGTGCCACCGCGGGACGGGAGGGTAGGGATGAGCAGTTCTTC.

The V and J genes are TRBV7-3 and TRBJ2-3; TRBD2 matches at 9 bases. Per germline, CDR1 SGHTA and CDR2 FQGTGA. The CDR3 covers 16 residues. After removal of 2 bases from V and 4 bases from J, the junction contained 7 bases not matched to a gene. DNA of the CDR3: TGTGCCAGCAGCTTAGTAGCGGGAGAGGGGTCAGATACGCAGTATTTT. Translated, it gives CASSLVAGEGSDTQYF.

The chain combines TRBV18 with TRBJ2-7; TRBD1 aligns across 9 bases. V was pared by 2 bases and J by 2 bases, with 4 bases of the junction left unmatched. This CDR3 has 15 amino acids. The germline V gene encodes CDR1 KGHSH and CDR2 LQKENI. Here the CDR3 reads CASSPTTGGTYEQYF. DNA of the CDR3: TGTGCCAGCTCACCAACGACAGGGGGAACCTACGAGCAGTACTTC.

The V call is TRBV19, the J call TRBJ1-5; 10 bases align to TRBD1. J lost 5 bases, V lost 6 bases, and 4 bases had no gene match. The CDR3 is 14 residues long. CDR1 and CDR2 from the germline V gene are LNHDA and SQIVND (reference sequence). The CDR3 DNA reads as TGTGCCAGTAGCGGGGACAGGGGACATCAGCCCCAGCATTTT. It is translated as CASSGDRGHQPQHF.

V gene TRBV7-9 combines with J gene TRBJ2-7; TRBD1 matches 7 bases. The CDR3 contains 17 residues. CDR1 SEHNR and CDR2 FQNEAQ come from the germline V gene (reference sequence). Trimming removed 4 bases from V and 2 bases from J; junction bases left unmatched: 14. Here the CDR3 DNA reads TGTGCCAGCAGCTCCACCTCACGGGACAGTTATACCTACGAGCAGTACTTC. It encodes CASSSTSRDSYTYEQYF.

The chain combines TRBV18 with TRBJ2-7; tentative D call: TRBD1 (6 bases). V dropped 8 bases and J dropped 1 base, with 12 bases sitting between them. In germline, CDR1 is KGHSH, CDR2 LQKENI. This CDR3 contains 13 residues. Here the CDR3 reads CASPTGPSYEQYF. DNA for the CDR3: TGTGCCAGCCCGACAGGTCCGTCCTACGAGCAGTACTTC. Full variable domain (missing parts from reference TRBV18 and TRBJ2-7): NAGVMQNPRHLVRRRGQEARLRCSPMKGHSHVYWYRQLPEEGLKFMVYLQKENIIDESGMPKERFSAEFPKEGPSILRIQQVVRGDSAAYFCASPTGPSYEQYFGPGTRLTVT.

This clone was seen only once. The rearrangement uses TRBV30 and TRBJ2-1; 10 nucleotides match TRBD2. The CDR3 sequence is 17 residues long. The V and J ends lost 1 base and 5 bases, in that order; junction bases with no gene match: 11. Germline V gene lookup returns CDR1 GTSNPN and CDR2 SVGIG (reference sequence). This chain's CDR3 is CAWSGGLLAGLDNEQFF. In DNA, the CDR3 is TGTGCCTGGAGTGGGGGCTTACTAGCGGGACTAGACAATGAGCAGTTCTTC.

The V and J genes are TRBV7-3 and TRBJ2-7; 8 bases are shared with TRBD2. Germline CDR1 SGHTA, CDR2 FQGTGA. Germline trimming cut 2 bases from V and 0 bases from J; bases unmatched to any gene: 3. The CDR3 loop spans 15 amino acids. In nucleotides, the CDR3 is TGTGCCAGCAGCTTATGGCGGGAGGTCTCCTACGAGCAGTACTTC. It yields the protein CASSLWREVSYEQYF.

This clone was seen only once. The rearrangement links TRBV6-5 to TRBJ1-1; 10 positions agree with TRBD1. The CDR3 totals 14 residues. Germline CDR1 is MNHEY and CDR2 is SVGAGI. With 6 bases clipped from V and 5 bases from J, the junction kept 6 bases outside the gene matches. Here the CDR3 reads CASRGQGIWTEAFF. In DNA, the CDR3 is TGTGCCAGCAGGGGACAGGGGATTTGGACTGAAGCTTTCTTT.

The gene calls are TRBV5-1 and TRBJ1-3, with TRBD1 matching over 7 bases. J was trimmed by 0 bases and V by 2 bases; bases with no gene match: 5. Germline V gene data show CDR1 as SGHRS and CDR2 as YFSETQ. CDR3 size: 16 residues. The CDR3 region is CASSLFGDSSGNTIYF. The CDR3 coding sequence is TGCGCCAGCAGCTTATTCGGGGACAGCTCTGGAAACACCATATATTTT.

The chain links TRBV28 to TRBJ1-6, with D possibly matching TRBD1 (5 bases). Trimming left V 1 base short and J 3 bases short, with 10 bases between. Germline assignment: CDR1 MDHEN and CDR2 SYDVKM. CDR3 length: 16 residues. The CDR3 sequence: CASSLFRDSYNSPLHF. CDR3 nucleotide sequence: TGTGCCAGCAGTTTATTCCGAGACAGCTATAATTCACCCCTCCACTTT.

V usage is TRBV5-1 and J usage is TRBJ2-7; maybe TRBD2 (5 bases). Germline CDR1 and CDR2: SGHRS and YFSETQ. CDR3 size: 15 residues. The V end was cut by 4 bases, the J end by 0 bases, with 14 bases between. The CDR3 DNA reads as TGCGCCAGCAGCACACTAGGACGGAACTCCTACGAGCAGTACTTC. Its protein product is CASSTLGRNSYEQYF. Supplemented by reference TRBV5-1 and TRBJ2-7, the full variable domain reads KAGVTQTPRYLIKTRGQQVTLSCSPISGHRSVSWYQQTPGQGLQFLFEYFSETQRNKGNFPGRFSGRQFSNSRSEMNVSTLELGDSALYLCASSTLGRNSYEQYFGPGTRLTVT.

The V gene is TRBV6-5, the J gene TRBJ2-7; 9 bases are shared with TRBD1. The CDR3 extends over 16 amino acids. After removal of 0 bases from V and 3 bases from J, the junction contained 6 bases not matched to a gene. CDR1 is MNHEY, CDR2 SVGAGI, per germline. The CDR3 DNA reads TGTGCCAGCAGTTACTCGAGGGACAGGGCCATCTACGAGCAGTACTTC. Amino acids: CASSYSRDRAIYEQYF.

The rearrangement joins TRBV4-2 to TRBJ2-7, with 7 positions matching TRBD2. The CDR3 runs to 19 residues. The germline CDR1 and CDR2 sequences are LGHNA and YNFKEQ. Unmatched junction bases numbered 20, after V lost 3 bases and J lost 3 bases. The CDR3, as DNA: TGTGCCAGCAGCCATATTCAGACGGGAGGCGACACAACTTTCTACGAGCAGTACTTC. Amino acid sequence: CASSHIQTGGDTTFYEQYF.

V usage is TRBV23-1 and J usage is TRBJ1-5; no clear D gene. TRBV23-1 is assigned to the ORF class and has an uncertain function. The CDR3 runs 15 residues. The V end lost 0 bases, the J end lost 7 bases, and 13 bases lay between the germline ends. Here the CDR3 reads CASSQSYSWRQPQHF. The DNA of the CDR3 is TGCGCCAGCAGTCAATCATACTCTTGGCGGCAGCCCCAGCATTTT.

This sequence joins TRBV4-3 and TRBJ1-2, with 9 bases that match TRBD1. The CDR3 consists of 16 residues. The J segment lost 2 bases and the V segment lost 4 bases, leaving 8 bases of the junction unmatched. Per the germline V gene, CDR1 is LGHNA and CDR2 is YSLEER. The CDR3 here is CASSRTPGQGNYGYTF. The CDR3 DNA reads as TGCGCCAGCAGCCGAACCCCGGGACAGGGAAACTATGGCTACACCTTC.

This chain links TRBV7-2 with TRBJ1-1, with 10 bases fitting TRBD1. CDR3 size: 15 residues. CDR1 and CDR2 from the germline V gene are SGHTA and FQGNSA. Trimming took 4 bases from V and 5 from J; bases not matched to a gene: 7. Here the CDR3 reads CASSYRQGAGTEAFF. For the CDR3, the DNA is TGTGCCAGCAGCTACCGACAGGGGGCTGGGACTGAAGCTTTCTTT.